The rows below give T cell receptor beta chains drawn from one sample of a study of response to subunit inactivated influenza vaccine. From the RT-PCR reads, TCRdb called clonotypes with MiXCR, one entry per CDR3 protein. Of fewer than 800,000 distinct CDR3 sequences in the sample, approximately 15% were seen once. The sample was PBMCs from blood, taken roughly 13 days after vaccination. All receptors come from a man aged 45 to 65 who received an inactivated influenza vaccine. CDR3s include the opening cysteine and the closing phenylalanine or tryptophan. D genes are given only for firm matches. The size of a clone is reported for some rows only, either as once, few or many, or as a class for expanded clones.

d_call clone_size j_call v_call cdr3_aa cdr3_nt
TRBD2 few TRBJ2-7 TRBV28 CASTTTGLAENEQYF TGTGCCAGCACCACTACGGGACTAGCGGAAAACGAGCAGTACTTC
. . TRBJ2-7 TRBV9 CASSVATGDSPPYEQYF TGTGCCAGCAGCGTAGCTACGGGGGACAGTCCACCCTACGAGCAGTACTTC
TRBD2 many TRBJ2-3 TRBV6-5 CASSYELPGRGTDTQYF TGTGCCAGCAGTTACGAACTGCCAGGGAGGGGCACAGATACGCAGTATTTT
. . TRBJ1-3 TRBV7-9 CASSSRTQTSGNTIYF TGTGCCAGCAGCTCCCGGACGCAAACATCTGGAAACACCATATATTTT
. . TRBJ2-7 TRBV9 CASSADQALEQYF TGTGCCAGCAGCGCCGACCAAGCTCTCGAGCAGTACTTC
TRBD2 few TRBJ2-3 TRBV28 CASSLYPSSGSTDTQYF TGTGCCAGCAGTTTATACCCCTCTAGCGGGAGCACCGATACGCAGTATTTT
. . TRBJ2-5 TRBV10-3 CAISESVRGRETQYF TGTGCCATCAGTGAGTCGGTCCGGGGAAGGGAGACCCAGTACTTC
. few TRBJ2-1 TRBV5-1 CASSLRARGNEQFF TGCGCCAGCAGCTTGAGGGCTCGGGGGAATGAGCAGTTCTTC
. few TRBJ2-2 TRBV12-3/TRBV12-4 CASSLDPANTGELFF TGTGCCAGCAGTTTGGACCCAGCGAACACCGGGGAGCTGTTTTTT
. . TRBJ2-3 TRBV7-6 CASSPQTADTQYF TGTGCCAGCAGCCCTCAGACCGCCGATACGCAGTATTTT
TRBD1 . TRBJ1-2 TRBV10-3 CAIRGTGTGPMDGYTF TGTGCCATCAGGGGGACAGGGACCGGGCCGATGGATGGCTACACCTTC
TRBD2 few TRBJ2-1 TRBV27 CASSFIAGVSYNEQFF TGTGCCAGCAGTTTTATAGCGGGAGTGTCCTACAATGAGCAGTTCTTC
. many TRBJ2-5 TRBV18 CASSPGFQETQYF TGTGCCAGCTCACCAGGGTTCCAAGAGACCCAGTACTTC
. few TRBJ1-2 TRBV11-1 CASSFPTGTVPRDYGYTF TGTGCCAGCAGCTTTCCTACCGGGACCGTGCCACGGGACTATGGCTACACCTTC
TRBD2 . TRBJ2-1 TRBV20-1 CSAREVTSGRYNEQFF TGCAGTGCTAGAGAGGTAACTAGCGGGAGGTACAATGAGCAGTTCTTC
TRBD1 . TRBJ1-2 TRBV29-1 CSAGQGGYGYTF TGCAGCGCGGGACAGGGAGGCTATGGCTACACCTTC
. few TRBJ2-7 TRBV5-1 CASSLWASYEQYF TGCGCCAGCAGCTTGTGGGCCTCCTACGAGCAGTACTTC
TRBD1 . TRBJ2-3 TRBV5-1 CASSSLGTGGSDTQYF TGCGCCAGCAGCTCCCTTGGGACAGGGGGCTCGGATACGCAGTATTTT
TRBD1 . TRBJ2-7 TRBV12-3/TRBV12-4 CASRTGLGYEQYF TGTGCCAGCAGGACAGGGTTGGGCTACGAGCAGTACTTC
TRBD1 . TRBJ2-1 TRBV12-3/TRBV12-4 CASSFPIDRVREQFF TGTGCCAGCAGTTTCCCAATTGACAGGGTCAGGGAGCAGTTCTTC
. many TRBJ2-2 TRBV12-3/TRBV12-4 CAIRGGTGSTGELFF TGTGCCATCCGGGGGGGGACAGGGAGCACCGGGGAGCTGTTTTTT
. few TRBJ2-1 TRBV5-1 CASSVFIGTNYNEQFF TGCGCCAGCAGCGTCTTCATCGGGACCAACTACAATGAGCAGTTCTTC
TRBD2 few TRBJ2-7 TRBV29-1 CSVGGTSLNEQYF TGCAGCGTTGGCGGGACTAGCCTTAACGAGCAGTACTTC
. few TRBJ2-5 TRBV7-9 CASSPGSREREAQYF TGTGCCAGCAGCCCGGGGTCAAGGGAAAGAGAGGCCCAGTACTTC
TRBD1 . TRBJ2-1 TRBV6-2/TRBV6-3 CASSHRGSENEQFF TGTGCCAGCAGTCACAGGGGGTCAGAAAATGAGCAGTTCTTC